The sequence of this T cell receptor beta chain was determined in a study of T cells after yellow fever vaccination (dated by TCRdb to between 2017 and 2020). For the study in its entirety: The SMART-Seq v4 Ultra Low Input RNA kit was used to prepare libraries from fractions with low cell numbers. To follow T-cell clones before and after both primary and booster YFV17D yellow fever vaccination, bulk TCR alpha and beta repertoires underwent longitudinal sequencing. The cohort comprised two healthy male donors, one aged 18 to 29 and one aged 30 to 39 years. Blood was drawn at multiple timepoints before and after primary and secondary immunization, with bulk PBMC replicates and cell subsets isolated.

The treatment or condition label of this sample denotes: live attenuated yellow fever vaccine strain. At each blood-draw timepoint, two biological replicates of bulk PBMCs were obtained. A standard Ficoll-Paque protocol was used to isolate PBMCs from peripheral blood. TriZol was used to extract RNA from bulk PBMCs, from CD4 and CD8 fractions, and from dextramer-positive and dextramer-negative fractions. CDR1 and CDR2 are read off the germline V gene as LGHNA and YNFKEQ. The CDR3 runs 12 amino acids, cysteine and phenylalanine included. Only CDR3 DNA is held: 36 bases, read in frame from base 1. Trimming removed 1 base from V and 5 bases from J, leaving 2 bases between the germline ends. Sequencing instrument: Illumina NovaSeq 6000. TCR cDNA was made using 5'RACE template switching, a step that added a universal primer site and unique molecular identifiers. Priming for cDNA synthesis came from both the TCR alpha and TCR beta constant segments. Library amplification used two PCR steps, and the second PCR step added sample barcodes and sequencing adapters. Libraries were sequenced on Illumina HiSeq 2500 (2x100 bp) or NovaSeq (2x150 bp). Per the source publication's procedure: Demultiplexing of reads and collapsing into UMI consensus sequences were performed with MIGEC, and V(D)J alignment was carried out with MiXCR. Clonotypes responding to the vaccine were identified with edgeR on replicate PBMC samples, with the criteria of FDR below 0.01 and a log2 fold change above 5 up to day 15. Each bulk clonotype received a CD4 or CD8 identity based on whether the sequenced CD4 or CD8 repertoire contained that clonotype at higher abundance. TCRdb redid the processing of the public reads, applying fastp at Q25 and MiXCR, and retained in-frame beta chains. Rows merge per CDR3 protein into single entries with the most common DNA and genes. V and J calls and clone size were set by TCRdb, not the authors. Within this sample are fewer than 500,000 distinct CDR3 sequences, with over 15% of them counted one time only. Clones ranked in the top ten supply 15% to 20% of the sample.

This clonotype was counted a few times. Its antigen is not yet known. Nothing much larger sits one base from this clone, and base qualities are not available. Study-wide conclusions, independent of this receptor: The secondary T-cell response was weaker than the primary response but faster, peaking on day 5 instead of day 15. The study included only a couple of donors, which limits how far the findings can be generalized. A small share of clonotypes occurred in both CD4 and CD8 compartments, likely arising from convergent recombination. Most clones expanded after primary vaccination (almost 97% of CD4 and around nine tenths of CD8) were re-detected after the booster, suggesting that broad memory maintenance occurred. FACS-sorted repertoires could contain abundant contaminating clonotypes from the bulk population, so computational filtering was required.

The specimen was PBMCs, collected before the yellow fever booster vaccination. The sequence came from a man younger than 30 who received the YFV17D yellow fever vaccine. The V gene is TRBV4-2 and the J gene is TRBJ2-2; no D gene can be assigned with confidence. At the DNA level, the sequence is TGTGCCAGCAGCCAAGCAACCGGGGAGCTGTTTTTT. The resulting protein is CASSQATGELFF.